Sequencing of this T cell receptor (beta chain) was carried out in a study of cytotoxic CD8 clonotypes in ibrutinib-treated CLL (dated by TCRdb to the early 2020s). About the investigation overall: The cohort was composed of about a dozen relapsed/refractory and about 15 treatment-naive patients; IGHV unmutated status was identified in 17 patients. Samples averaged roughly 260,000 productive templates and approximately 100,000 productive rearrangements. Cryopreserved peripheral blood mononuclear cells were collected before treatment, at response, and at either disease progression or sustained remission. Of the approximately 87 participants in the trial, about two dozen had longitudinal samples available. Samples at response were collected after a median of about 11 months of treatment, with a range of about 6 to 40 months. Responses were partial in around 25 patients and complete in 2; after median around 65 months follow-up, around 15 stayed in remission and about twelve progressed.

This clone came up a few times. Its antigen remains unidentified. Per-base quality was not reported, and no clone a single base away is much larger than it. The junction shows trimming of 4 bases on V and 5 bases on J, and the gene matches do not reach 10 bases of it. From the cysteine through the phenylalanine, the CDR3 covers 15 amino acids. Of the read, only the CDR3 DNA is kept; its 45 bases are in frame from base 1. Looking up the germline V gene yields CDR1 SNHLY and CDR2 FYNNEI. The investigation overall reported the following: Baseline clonality was found to be higher than that of age-matched healthy donors and was strongly correlated with circulating CD8+ T-cell counts. Sustained-remission and progressing patients did not have matched sampling times, and lymph node repertoires were not examined. At ibrutinib response clonality went up, during sustained remission it held steady, and at progression it dropped back toward baseline. Public clonotypes were found to be uncommon and were observed to contract or remain stable during treatment; the increase in clonality was shown to reflect expansion of private clonotypes at ibrutinib response.

On a MiSeq, deep resolution sequencing aimed for a depth between 1 in 1 million and 1 in 200,000 T cells, with each clonotype covered around 10x on average. The immunoSEQ hsTCRB Kit was used to generate the TCR beta libraries. Per the original workflow: Data were analyzed with ImmunoSEQ Data Assistant and ImmunoSEQ Analyzer, with V, D and J genes assigned per IMGT definitions. Clonality, which ranges from 0 to 1, was calculated by subtracting the normalized Shannon entropy of productive rearrangement frequencies from one. Public clonotype analysis was restricted to overrepresented clonotypes comprising at least 0.05% of each patient's repertoire. Repertoires from about a dozen age-matched healthy donors in immuneACCESS were used as clonality controls. Sourced from immuneACCESS, this table was stored by TCRdb with only in-frame sequences that have V and J called. A share of the clones is absent; for the studies checked, an unresolved V gene accounts for under half, and the remainder has no known explanation. V and J calls plus clone size are reproduced from that table; the DNA served to infer D and trimming. The sample yields some 300,000 clones; almost 80% were counted once. Over 5% of the sample belongs to the ten largest clones.

For TCR beta library preparation, roughly 2 micrograms of genomic DNA was extracted from cryopreserved PBMCs. Longitudinal blood samples from CLL patients receiving ibrutinib monotherapy were subjected to high-throughput TCR beta sequencing. The patients took part in an open-label, single-center phase 2 trial of ibrutinib monotherapy. This TCR was sampled from a human donor with chronic lymphocytic leukemia. The rearrangement joined TRBV2 to TRBJ1-2, with 7 bases matching TRBD1. The sample consisted of PBMCs, taken before ibrutinib treatment. The nucleotide sequence reads TGTGCCAGCAGTGGACCGGGACAGCACCCTTATGGCTACACCTTC. Translation gives CASSGPGQHPYGYTF.